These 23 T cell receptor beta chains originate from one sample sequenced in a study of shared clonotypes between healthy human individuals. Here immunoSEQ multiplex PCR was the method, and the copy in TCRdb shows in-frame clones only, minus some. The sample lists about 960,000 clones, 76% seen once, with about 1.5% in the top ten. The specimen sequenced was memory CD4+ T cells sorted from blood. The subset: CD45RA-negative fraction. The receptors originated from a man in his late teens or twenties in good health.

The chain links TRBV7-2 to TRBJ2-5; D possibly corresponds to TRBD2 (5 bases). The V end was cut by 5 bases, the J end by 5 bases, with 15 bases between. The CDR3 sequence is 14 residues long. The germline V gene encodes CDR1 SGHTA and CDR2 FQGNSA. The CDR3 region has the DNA TGTGCCAGCAGCCCAACCGGGAACCGGGAGACCCAGTACTTC. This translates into CASSPTGNRETQYF. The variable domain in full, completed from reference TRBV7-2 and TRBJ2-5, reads GAGVSQSPSNKVTEKGKDVELRCDPISGHTALYWYRQSLGQGLEFLIYFQGNSAPDKSGLPSDRFSAERTGGSVSTLTIQRTQQEDSAVYLCASSPTGNRETQYFGPGTRLLVL.

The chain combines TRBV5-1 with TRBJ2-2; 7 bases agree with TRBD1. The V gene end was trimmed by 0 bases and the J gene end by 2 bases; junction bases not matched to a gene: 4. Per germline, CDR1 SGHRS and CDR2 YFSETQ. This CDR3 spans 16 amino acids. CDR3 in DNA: TGCGCCAGCAGCTTGGGTGGGACAGAAAACACCGGGGAGCTGTTTTTT. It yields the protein CASSLGGTENTGELFF.

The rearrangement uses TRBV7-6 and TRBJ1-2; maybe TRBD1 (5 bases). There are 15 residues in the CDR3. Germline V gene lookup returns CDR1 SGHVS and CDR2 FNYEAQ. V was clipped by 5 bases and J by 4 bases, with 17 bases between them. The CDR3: CASSKEAGRGYGYTF. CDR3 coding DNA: TGTGCCAGCAGCAAAGAGGCGGGACGAGGCTATGGCTACACCTTC.

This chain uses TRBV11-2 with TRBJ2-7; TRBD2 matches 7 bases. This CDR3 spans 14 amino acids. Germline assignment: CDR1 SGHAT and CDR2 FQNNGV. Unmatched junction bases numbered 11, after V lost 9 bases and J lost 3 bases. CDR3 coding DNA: TGTGCCAGTTCCCTCGGGAGGTCGGGCTACGAGCAGTACTTC. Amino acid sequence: CASSLGRSGYEQYF.

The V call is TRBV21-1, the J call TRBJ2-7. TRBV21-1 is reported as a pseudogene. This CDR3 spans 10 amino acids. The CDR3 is CASSWDEQYF. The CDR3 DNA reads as TGTGCCAGCAGTTGGGACGAGCAGTACTTC.

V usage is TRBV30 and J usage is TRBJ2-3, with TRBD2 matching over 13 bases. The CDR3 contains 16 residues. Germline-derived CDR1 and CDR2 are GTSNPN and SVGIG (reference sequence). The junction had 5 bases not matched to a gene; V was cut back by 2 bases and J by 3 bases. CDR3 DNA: TGTGCCTGGAGTATGGGACTAGCGGGAACTACAGATACGCAGTATTTT. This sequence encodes CAWSMGLAGTTDTQYF.

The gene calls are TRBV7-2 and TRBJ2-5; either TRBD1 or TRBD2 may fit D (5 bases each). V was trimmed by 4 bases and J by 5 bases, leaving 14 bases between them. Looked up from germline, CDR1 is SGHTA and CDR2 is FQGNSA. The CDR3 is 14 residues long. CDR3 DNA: TGTGCCAGCAGCTGGGTCAGTGGGACGGAGACCCAGTACTTC. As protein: CASSWVSGTETQYF.

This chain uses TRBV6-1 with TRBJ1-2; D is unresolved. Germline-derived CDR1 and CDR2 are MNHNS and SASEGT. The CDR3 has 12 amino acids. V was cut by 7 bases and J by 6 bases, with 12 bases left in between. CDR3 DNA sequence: TGTGCCAGCATTGGAATTGGGGATGGCTACACCTTC. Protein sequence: CASIGIGDGYTF.

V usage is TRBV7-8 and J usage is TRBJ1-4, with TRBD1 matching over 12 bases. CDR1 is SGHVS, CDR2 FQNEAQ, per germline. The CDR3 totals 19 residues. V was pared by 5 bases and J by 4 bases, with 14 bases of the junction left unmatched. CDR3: CASSPWLGQGASGNEKLFF. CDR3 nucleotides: TGTGCCAGCAGCCCCTGGTTGGGACAGGGGGCCTCGGGTAATGAAAAACTGTTTTTT.

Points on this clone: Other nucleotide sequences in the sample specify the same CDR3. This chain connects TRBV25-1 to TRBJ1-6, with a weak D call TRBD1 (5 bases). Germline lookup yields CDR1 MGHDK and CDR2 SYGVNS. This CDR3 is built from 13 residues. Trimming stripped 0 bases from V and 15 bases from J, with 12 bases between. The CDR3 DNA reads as TGTGCCAGCAGTGAATACGCAGGGTATCACCTCCACTTT. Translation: CASSEYAGYHLHF.

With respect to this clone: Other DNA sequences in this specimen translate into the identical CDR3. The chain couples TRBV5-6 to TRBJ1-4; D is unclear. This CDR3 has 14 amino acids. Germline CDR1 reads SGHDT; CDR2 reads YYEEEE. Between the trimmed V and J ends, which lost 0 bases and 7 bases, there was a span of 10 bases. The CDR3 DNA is TGTGCCAGCAGCTTGGGCGGACGGGGTGAAAAACTGTTTTTT. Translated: CASSLGGRGEKLFF.

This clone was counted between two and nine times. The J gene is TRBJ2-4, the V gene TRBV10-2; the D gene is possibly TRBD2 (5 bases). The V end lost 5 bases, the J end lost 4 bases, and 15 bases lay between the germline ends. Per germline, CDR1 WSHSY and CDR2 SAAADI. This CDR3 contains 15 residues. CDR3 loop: CASSTIAGVKNIQYF. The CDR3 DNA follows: TGCGCCAGCAGTACGATTGCGGGCGTAAAAAACATTCAGTACTTC.

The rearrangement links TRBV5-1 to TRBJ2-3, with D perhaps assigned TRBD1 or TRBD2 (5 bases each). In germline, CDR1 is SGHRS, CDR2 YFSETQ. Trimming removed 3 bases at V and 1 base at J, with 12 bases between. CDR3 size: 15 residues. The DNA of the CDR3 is TGCGCCAGCAGCTCCCGGGACCCCCGCACAGATACGCAGTATTTT. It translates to CASSSRDPRTDTQYF.

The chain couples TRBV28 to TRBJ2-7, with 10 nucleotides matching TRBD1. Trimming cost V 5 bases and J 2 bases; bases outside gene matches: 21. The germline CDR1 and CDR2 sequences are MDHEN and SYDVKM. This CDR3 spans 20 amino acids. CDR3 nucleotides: TGTGCCAGCAGTATTAAAACCGGCCGGAGGGGACAGGGGACCCCCTACGAGCAGTACTTC. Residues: CASSIKTGRRGQGTPYEQYF.

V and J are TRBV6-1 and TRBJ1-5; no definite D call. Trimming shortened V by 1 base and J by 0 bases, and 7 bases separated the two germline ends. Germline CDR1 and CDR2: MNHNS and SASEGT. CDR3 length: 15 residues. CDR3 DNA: TGTGCCAGCAGTGAAGTTGGGGTTAGCAATCAGCCCCAGCATTTT. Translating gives CASSEVGVSNQPQHF.

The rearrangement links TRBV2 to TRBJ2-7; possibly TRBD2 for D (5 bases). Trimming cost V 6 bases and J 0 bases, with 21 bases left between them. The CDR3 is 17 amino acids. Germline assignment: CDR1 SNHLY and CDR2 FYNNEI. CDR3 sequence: CASSVPRDGWDSYEQYF. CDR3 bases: TGTGCCAGCAGCGTTCCCCGGGATGGATGGGACTCCTACGAGCAGTACTTC.

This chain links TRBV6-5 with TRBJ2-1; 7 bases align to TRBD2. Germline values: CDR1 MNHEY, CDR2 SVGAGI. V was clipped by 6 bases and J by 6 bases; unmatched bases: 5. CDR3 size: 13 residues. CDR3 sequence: CASRKTSPNEQFF. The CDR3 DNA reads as TGTGCCAGCAGAAAGACTAGCCCCAATGAGCAGTTCTTC.

The CDR3 here is CASSLDEFAGFNEQFF. Here the CDR3 DNA reads TGTGCCAGCAGCTTGGATGAGTTCGCGGGATTCAATGAGCAGTTCTTC. This rearrangement joins TRBV5-4 to TRBJ2-1, with a tentative D call TRBD2 (6 bases). The CDR3 runs 16 residues. V was cut by 0 bases and J by 6 bases, with 16 bases left in between. CDR1 is SGHNT and CDR2 is YYREEE in the germline V gene (reference sequence).

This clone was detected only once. The CDR3 DNA sequence: TGTGCTATTACCGCCGGGGGGCAGGGCACAGATACGCAGTATTTT. Protein product: CAITAGGQGTDTQYF. The rearrangement links TRBV30 to TRBJ2-3; TRBD2 is a possible D gene (7 bases). This CDR3 is built from 15 residues. The germline gives CDR1 GTSNPN, CDR2 SVGIG (reference sequence).

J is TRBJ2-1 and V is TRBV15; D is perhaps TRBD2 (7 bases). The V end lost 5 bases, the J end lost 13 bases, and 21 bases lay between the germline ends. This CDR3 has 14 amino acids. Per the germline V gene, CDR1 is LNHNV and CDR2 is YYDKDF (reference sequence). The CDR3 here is CATSGGAIRISQFF. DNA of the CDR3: TGTGCCACCAGCGGGGGGGCTATCCGGATATCCCAGTTCTTC.

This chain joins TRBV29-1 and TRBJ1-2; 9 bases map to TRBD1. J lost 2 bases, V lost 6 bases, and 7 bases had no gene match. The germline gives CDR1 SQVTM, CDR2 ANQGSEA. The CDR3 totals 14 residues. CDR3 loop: CSVTTGTGNYGYTF. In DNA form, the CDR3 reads TGCAGCGTGACCACCGGGACAGGGAACTATGGCTACACCTTC.

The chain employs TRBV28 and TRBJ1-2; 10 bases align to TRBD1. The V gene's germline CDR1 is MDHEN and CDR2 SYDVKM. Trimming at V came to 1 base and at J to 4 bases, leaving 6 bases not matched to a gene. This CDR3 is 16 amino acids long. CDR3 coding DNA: TGTGCCAGCAGTTTATTCCAGGACAGGGGGACCTATGGCTACACCTTC. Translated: CASSLFQDRGTYGYTF.

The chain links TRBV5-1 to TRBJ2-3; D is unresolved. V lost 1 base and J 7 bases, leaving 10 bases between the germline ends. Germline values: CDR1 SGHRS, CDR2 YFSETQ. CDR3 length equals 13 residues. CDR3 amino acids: CASSLTWAYTQYF. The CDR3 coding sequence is TGCGCCAGCAGCTTGACGTGGGCGTATACGCAGTATTTT.